This T cell receptor beta chain appears in the sequencing data of a study of regulatory T cells in long-lasting Graves disease. Described time point: newly diagnosed GD, antithyroid drugs for less than 3 months. Following extraction of RNA from PBMCs, that RNA was used to make the TCR library. CDR3 regions were amplified by Arm-PCR using iRepertoire HTBI primers to build TCR beta libraries. Using its own MiXCR run on the multiplex PCR reads, TCRdb lists one record per CDR3 protein. The sample records a few hundred thousand distinct CDR3 sequences, around 20% being singletons. This clonotype was counted many times. The germline V gene has CDR1 SGHRS and CDR2 YFSETQ. This CDR3 contains 16 residues. With V trimmed by 4 bases and J by 8 bases, 10 bases remained unmatched.

The V gene is TRBV5-1, the J gene TRBJ1-4; 11 nucleotides agree with TRBD1. Sequenced here: peripheral blood mononuclear cells (PBMCs), sampled at new diagnosis, from a patient treated with antithyroid drugs. The clonotype comes from a female donor with Graves disease. CDR3 amino acids: CASSPQGQGAREKLFF. CDR3 in DNA: TGCGCCAGCAGCCCCCAAGGACAGGGGGCAAGGGAAAAACTGTTTTTT.